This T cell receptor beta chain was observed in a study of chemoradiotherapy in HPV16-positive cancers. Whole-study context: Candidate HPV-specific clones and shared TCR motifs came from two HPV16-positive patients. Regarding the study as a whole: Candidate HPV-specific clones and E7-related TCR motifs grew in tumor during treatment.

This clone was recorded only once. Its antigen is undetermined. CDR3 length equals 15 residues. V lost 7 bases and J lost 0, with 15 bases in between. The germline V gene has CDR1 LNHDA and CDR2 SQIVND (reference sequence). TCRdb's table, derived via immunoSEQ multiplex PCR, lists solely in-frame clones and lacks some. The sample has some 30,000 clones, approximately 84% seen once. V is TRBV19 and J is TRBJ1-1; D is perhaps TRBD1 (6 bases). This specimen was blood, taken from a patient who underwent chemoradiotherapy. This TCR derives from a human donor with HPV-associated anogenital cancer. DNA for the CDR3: TGTGCCAGTACCATAGGGGGTATGGTGAACACTGAAGCTTTCTTT. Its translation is CASTIGGMVNTEAFF.